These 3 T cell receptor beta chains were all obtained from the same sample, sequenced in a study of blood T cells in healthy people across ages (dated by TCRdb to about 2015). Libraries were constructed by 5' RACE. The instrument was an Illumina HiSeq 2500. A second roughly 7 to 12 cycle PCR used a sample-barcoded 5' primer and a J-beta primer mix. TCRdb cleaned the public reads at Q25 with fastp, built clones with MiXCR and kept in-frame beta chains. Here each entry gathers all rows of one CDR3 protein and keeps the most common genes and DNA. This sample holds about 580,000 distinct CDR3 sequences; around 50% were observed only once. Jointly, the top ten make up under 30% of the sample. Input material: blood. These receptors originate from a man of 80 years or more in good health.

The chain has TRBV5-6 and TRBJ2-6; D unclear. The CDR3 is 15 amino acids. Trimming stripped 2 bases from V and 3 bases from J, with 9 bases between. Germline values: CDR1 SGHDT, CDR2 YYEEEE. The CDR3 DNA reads TGTGCCAGCAGCTTTGAAACAAGTGGGGCCAACGTCCTGACTTTC. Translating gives CASSFETSGANVLTF.

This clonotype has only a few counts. The CDR3 protein is CASSPRPYEQYF. The CDR3 coding sequence is TGTGCCAGCAGCCCTCGACCTTACGAGCAGTACTTC. The V and J genes are TRBV6-2 or TRBV6-3 and TRBJ2-5; unclear D gene. The J call may be faulty, since TRBJ2-7 better matches the DNA end. The CDR3 totals 12 residues. Germline V lookup: CDR1 MNHEY, CDR2 SVGEGT.

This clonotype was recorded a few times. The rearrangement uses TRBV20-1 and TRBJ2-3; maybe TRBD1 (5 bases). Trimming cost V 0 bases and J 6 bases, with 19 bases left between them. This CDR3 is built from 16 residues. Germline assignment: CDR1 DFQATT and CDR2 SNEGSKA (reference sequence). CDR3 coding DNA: TGCAGTGCTAGAGATATCGGCGACTGGGGCCGCGATACGCAGTATTTT. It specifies CSARDIGDWGRDTQYF.